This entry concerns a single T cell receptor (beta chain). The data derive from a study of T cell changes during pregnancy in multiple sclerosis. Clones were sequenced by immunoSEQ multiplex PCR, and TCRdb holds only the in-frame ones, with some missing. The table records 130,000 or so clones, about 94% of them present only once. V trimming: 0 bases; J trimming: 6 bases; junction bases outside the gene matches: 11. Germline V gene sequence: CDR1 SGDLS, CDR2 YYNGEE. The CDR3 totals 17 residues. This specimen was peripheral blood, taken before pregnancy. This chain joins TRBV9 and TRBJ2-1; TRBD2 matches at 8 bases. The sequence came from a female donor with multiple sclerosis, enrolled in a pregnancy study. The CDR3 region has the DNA TGTGCCAGCAGCGTAGCCAGCGGGGGATTGGGGGTCAATGAGCAGTTCTTC. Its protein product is CASSVASGGLGVNEQFF.